This T cell receptor (beta chain) derives from a study of T cell changes during pregnancy in multiple sclerosis. Trimming cost V 8 bases and J 3 bases, with 15 bases left between them. This CDR3 spans 13 amino acids. Germline V gene data show CDR1 as SGHRS and CDR2 as YFSETQ. TCRdb keeps only in-frame clones here, not all; method: immunoSEQ multiplex PCR. Here the sample spans more than 55,000 clones, roughly 89% being singletons. This sequence joins TRBV5-1 and TRBJ2-7; D is possibly TRBD1 (7 bases). The sample was peripheral blood, taken in the third trimester of pregnancy. The TCR originated in a female donor in good health, enrolled as a control in a pregnancy study. The CDR3 DNA reads TGCGCCAGTAGCGGACAGGCCGACTACGAGCAGTACTTC. Protein product: CASSGQADYEQYF.